The subject of this entry is one TCR beta chain. Its target is not known. RNA was extracted with the RNeasy kit, and a quantity of about 0.45 to 1 ug was reverse transcribed using random hexamers. TCRdb fed the immunoSEQ multiplex PCR reads into MiXCR, producing one record per CDR3 protein. Of 150,000 to 200,000 distinct CDR3 sequences listed, roughly 94% are singletons. The data derive from a study of CD8 T cells in Susac syndrome. Notes on the study in general: TCR sequencing and HLA analysis covered a relatively small number of individuals.

From germline, CDR1 is KGHDR and CDR2 SFDVKD. The CDR3 totals 14 residues. V was pared by 4 bases and J by 4 bases, with 2 bases of the junction left unmatched. The V gene is TRBV24-1, the J gene TRBJ2-1; 8 nucleotides align to TRBD2. The clonotype was recovered from a human donor with multiple sclerosis. Sequenced: CD4+ T cells from PBMCs. The CDR3 DNA reads as TGTGCCACCAGTGACACTAGCGGATACAATGAGCAGTTCTTC. It specifies CATSDTSGYNEQFF.